This T cell receptor beta chain was sequenced for a study of cytomegalovirus exposure and HLA in healthy donors. On the study more broadly: Per a later analysis, the approximately 600 first-cohort and approximately 120 validation repertoires shared one platform.

Study results and limitations: There were some public TCRs occurring in many donors, but most TCR sequences were rare. In vitro testing confirmed a few CMV-associated chains as specific for CMV antigens.

Clones were read by immunoSEQ multiplex PCR, and TCRdb kept only the in-frame ones, dropping some. Of about 130,000 clones listed, about nine tenths are singletons. Details on this clone: Its antigen is unknown.

V dropped 3 bases and J dropped 8 bases, with 16 bases sitting between them. The germline CDR1 and CDR2 sequences are WSHSY and SAAADI. The CDR3 sequence is 15 residues long. The source material was PBMCs. V is TRBV10-2 and J is TRBJ1-4; D uncertain. The TCR comes from a man in his thirties or forties in good health and CMV-seronegative. This chain's CDR3 is CASSDFGAGHEKLFF. Written as DNA, the CDR3 is TGCGCCAGCAGTGACTTTGGTGCAGGTCACGAAAAACTGTTTTTT.